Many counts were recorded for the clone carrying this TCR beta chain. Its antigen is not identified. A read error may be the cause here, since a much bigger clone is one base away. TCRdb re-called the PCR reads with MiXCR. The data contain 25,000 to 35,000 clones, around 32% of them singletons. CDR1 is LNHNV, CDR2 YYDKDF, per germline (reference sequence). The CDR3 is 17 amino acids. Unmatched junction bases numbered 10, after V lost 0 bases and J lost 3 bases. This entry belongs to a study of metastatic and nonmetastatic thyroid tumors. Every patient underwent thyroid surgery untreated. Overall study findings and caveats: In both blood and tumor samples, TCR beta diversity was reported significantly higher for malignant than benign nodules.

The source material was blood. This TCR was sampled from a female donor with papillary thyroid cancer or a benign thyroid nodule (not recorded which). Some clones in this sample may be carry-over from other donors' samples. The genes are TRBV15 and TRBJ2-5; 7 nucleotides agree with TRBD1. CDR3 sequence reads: CATSRDPDRVSEETQYF. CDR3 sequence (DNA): TGTGCCACCAGCAGAGACCCAGACAGGGTTTCCGAAGAGACCCAGTACTTC.